This T cell receptor (beta chain) was documented in a study of OX40 agonist ivuxolimab in advanced cancers. Per germline, CDR1 SGHVS and CDR2 FNYEAQ. This CDR3 contains 17 residues. V was pared by 8 bases and J by 4 bases, with 14 bases of the junction left unmatched. Only in-frame clones appear in the TCRdb table, and some are missing; sequencing was by immunoSEQ multiplex PCR. Seen here are 60,000 to 65,000 clones, 75% to 90% observed once, and the top ten hold about 11%. The specimen comprised CD4+ or CD8+ T cells sorted from blood, sampled in a trial of the OX40 agonist ivuxolimab. The chain combines TRBV7-6 with TRBJ2-2; 9 bases line up with TRBD1. The sequence was obtained from an adult with an advanced solid tumor such as melanoma, head and neck, liver or kidney cancer. This CDR3 is CASGNGRDRDTTGELFF. The CDR3 coding sequence is TGTGCCAGCGGTAACGGTAGGGACAGGGACACCACCGGGGAGCTGTTTTTT.